This T cell receptor (beta chain) was captured in a study of cytomegalovirus exposure and HLA in healthy donors (dated by TCRdb to 2016 to 2017). With respect to the entire study: The 666 repertoires of the first cohort and the approximately 130 validation repertoires were produced on the same platform, according to a later analysis. To predict cytomegalovirus infection status, the study brought together high-throughput TCR immunosequencing, statistical association of individual TCRs with disease status, and machine learning. Along with the approximately 650-subject first cohort, a separate validation cohort of roughly 110 different subjects was used. The aim of the study was to test whether cataloging public T cell receptors could identify signatures of past pathogen exposure.

The library was obtained by the immunoSEQ multiplex PCR assay. The study's own analysis went as follows. To diagnose cytomegalovirus status from the catalog of TCR beta chain sequences, a statistical classification framework was built. TCRdb took over this immuneACCESS table, retaining in-frame rearrangements with V and J assigned. Such tables are incomplete; in checked studies, under half of the missing clones stem from an unresolved V gene, and the remainder is unexplained. Clone size and the V and J calls come from that table; the DNA yielded D and trimming. In all, the sample holds approximately 280,000 clones, and approximately 90% of those were seen once. Approximately 0.94% of the sample is taken by the ten largest. Relative to germline, V is missing 11 bases and J is missing 2 bases, with 12 bases of the junction outside any gene match. For CDR1 and CDR2, the germline V gene lists SNHLY and FYNNEI. From its cysteine to its phenylalanine, the CDR3 spans 15 amino acids. Left in the record is the CDR3 DNA by itself, 45 bases read in frame from the first base.

The donors were included in the validation cohort of over a hundred subjects, a group kept apart from the approximately 670-subject first cohort. The paper's findings and limits, for the study overall: In both the original and validation cohorts, the classifier was reported to diagnose cytomegalovirus status with high specificity and sensitivity. Most TCR sequences were observed very rarely across donors, whereas some public TCRs were present in many individuals. In a later analysis, TCRs clustered in the first cohort were found to also tend to co-occur in the 120 or so validation repertoires, with 90% to 95% of cluster scores above 0. According to the authors, the approach could potentially be generalized to other disease states and immunological phenotypes. A total of some 180 TCR beta chains were listed by the study as associated with cytomegalovirus. A few of the identified cytomegalovirus-associated TCR beta chains were confirmed in vitro to be specific for cytomegalovirus antigens. A later analysis had no HLA typing for the validation cohort, so co-occurrence there was scored across all 110 or so repertoires.

Of note for this clone: Its antigen is not yet known. Qualities for individual bases were not recorded, and no much larger clone is one base off.

Rearrangement joined TRBV2 to TRBJ2-5, and TRBD1 aligns with 9 junction nucleotides. This TCR came from a woman between 18 and 29 years old in good health and CMV-seronegative. Sequences were obtained from PBMCs. CDR3 region: CAGRLRDRVQETQYF. The nucleotides are TGTGCCGGTCGACTCCGGGACAGGGTACAAGAGACCCAGTACTTC. Extended through the reference TRBV2 and TRBJ2-5 proteins, this CDR3 yields the full variable domain: EPEVTQTPSHQVTQMGQEVILRCVPISNHLYFYWYRQILGQKVEFLVSFYNNEISEKSEIFDDQFSVERPDGSNFTLKIRSTKLEDSAMYFCAGRLRDRVQETQYFGPGTRLLVL.